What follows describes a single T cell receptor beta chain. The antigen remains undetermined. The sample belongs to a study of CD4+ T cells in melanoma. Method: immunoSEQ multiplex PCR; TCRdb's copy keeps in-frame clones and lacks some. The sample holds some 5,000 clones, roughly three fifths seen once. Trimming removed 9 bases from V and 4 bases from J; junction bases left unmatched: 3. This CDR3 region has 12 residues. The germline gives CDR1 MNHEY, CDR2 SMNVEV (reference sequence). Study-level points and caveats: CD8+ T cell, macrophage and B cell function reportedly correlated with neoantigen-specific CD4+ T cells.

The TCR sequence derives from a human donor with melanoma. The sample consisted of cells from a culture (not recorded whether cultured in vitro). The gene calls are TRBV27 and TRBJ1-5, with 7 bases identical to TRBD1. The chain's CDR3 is CASRQGNQPQHF. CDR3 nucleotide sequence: TGTGCCAGTCGACAGGGAAATCAGCCCCAGCATTTT.